These 14 T cell receptor beta chains were all obtained from the same sample, sequenced in a study of blood T cell repertoires in COVID-19. Produced via immunoSEQ multiplex PCR; TCRdb's table is partial and in-frame only. The table lists approximately 94,000 clones, more than 75% of them singletons. The sequenced sample was peripheral blood. The receptor set was obtained from a man aged 25-45 years in a cohort sampled during active COVID-19.

The chain combines TRBV4-2 with TRBJ2-7; TRBD2 matches at 9 bases. V trimming: 0 bases; J trimming: 3 bases; junction bases outside the gene matches: 3. This CDR3 region has 15 residues. Germline V gene lookup returns CDR1 LGHNA and CDR2 YNFKEQ. CDR3 nucleotide sequence: TGTGCCAGCAGCCAAGAAAAAGCGGGGGGCTACGAGCAGTACTTC. This gives the protein CASSQEKAGGYEQYF.

The sample holds one count of this clone. This sequence joins TRBV19 and TRBJ2-7, with D unclear. The CDR3 runs 13 residues. Per germline, CDR1 LNHDA and CDR2 SQIVND (reference sequence). V was clipped by 5 bases and J by 0 bases, with 8 bases between them. This CDR3 is CASSGTGSYEQYF. CDR3 bases: TGTGCCAGTAGTGGTACTGGCTCCTACGAGCAGTACTTC.

CDR3 DNA sequence: TGTGCCAGCAGTTACTCGAGGACAGGAGGCACTGAAGCTTTCTTT. This sequence encodes CASSYSRTGGTEAFF. The chain recombines TRBV6-2 or TRBV6-3 with TRBJ1-1, with 7 bases lining up with TRBD1. The germline CDR1 and CDR2 sequences are MNHEY and SVGEGT. V lost 0 bases, J lost 4 bases, and 5 bases stayed unmatched. The CDR3 loop spans 15 amino acids.

J is TRBJ1-4 and V is TRBV5-1, with 7 bases fitting TRBD1. Per germline, CDR1 SGHRS and CDR2 YFSETQ. Germline trimming cut 4 bases from V and 7 bases from J; bases unmatched to any gene: 10. The length of the CDR3 is 15 residues. CDR3 region: CASSGTGQGGEKLFF. In DNA form, the CDR3 reads TGCGCCAGCAGCGGAACCGGGCAGGGGGGTGAAAAACTGTTTTTT.

The gene calls are TRBV28 and TRBJ1-2, with 10 bases aligning to TRBD1. Germline values: CDR1 MDHEN, CDR2 SYDVKM. The CDR3 is 14 amino acids. Trimming cost V 5 bases and J 8 bases; bases outside gene matches: 8. The CDR3 DNA follows: TGTGCCAGCAGTACCGGGACAGGGGCGGGCGGCTACACCTTC. As protein: CASSTGTGAGGYTF.

CDR3 amino acids: CASSLARRELDTEAFF. The CDR3 bases are TGTGCCAGCAGCTTAGCGAGGAGGGAATTGGACACTGAAGCTTTCTTT. V usage is TRBV7-9 and J usage is TRBJ1-1; no clear D. Trimming stripped 0 bases from V and 3 bases from J, with 14 bases between. Germline V CDR1 and CDR2: SEHNR, FQNEAQ (reference sequence). The CDR3 totals 16 residues.

The genes are TRBV5-5 and TRBJ1-1; no reliable D call. Per germline, CDR1 SGHKS and CDR2 YYEKEE (reference sequence). The CDR3 totals 16 residues. V lost 0 bases and J 0 bases, leaving 12 bases between the germline ends. CDR3 loop: CASSLGRTALNTEAFF. CDR3 coding DNA: TGTGCCAGCAGCTTGGGTCGTACAGCATTGAACACTGAAGCTTTCTTT.

The chain joins TRBV2 to TRBJ2-7; TRBD1 aligns across 7 bases. Germline CDR1 is SNHLY and CDR2 is FYNNEI. The CDR3 is 13 residues long. The V and J ends lost 6 bases and 7 bases, in that order; junction bases with no gene match: 9. Here the CDR3 DNA reads TGTGCCAGCAGGGATGACAGGGTTTGGGAGCAGTACTTC. Amino acid sequence: CASRDDRVWEQYF.

The J gene is TRBJ1-2, the V gene TRBV5-6, with D uncertain. The CDR3 is 15 amino acids. Germline CDR1 SGHDT, CDR2 YYEEEE. V was clipped by 0 bases and J by 1 base, with 10 bases between them. CDR3: CASSLDSSLNYGYTF. DNA for the CDR3: TGTGCCAGCAGCTTGGATAGCTCACTTAACTATGGCTACACCTTC.

The chain is built from TRBV7-2 and TRBJ1-4; D is perhaps TRBD1 (5 bases). CDR1 is SGHTA, CDR2 FQGNSA, per germline. The V end lost 1 base, the J end lost 5 bases, and 14 bases lay between the germline ends. This CDR3 has 16 residues. The CDR3: CASSLGLTATNEKLFF. The CDR3 DNA reads TGTGCCAGCAGCTTAGGCCTGACAGCGACAAATGAAAAACTGTTTTTT.

The V gene is TRBV19, the J gene TRBJ2-7; 8 nucleotides match TRBD1. The CDR3 is 17 residues long. V lost 5 bases, J lost 3 bases, and 15 bases stayed unmatched. The V gene's germline CDR1 is LNHDA and CDR2 SQIVND (reference sequence). CDR3 loop: CASSQSRTGKTFYEQYF. CDR3 DNA sequence: TGTGCCAGTAGTCAATCAAGGACAGGGAAAACCTTCTACGAGCAGTACTTC.

The chain has TRBV2 and TRBJ2-2, with TRBD1 matching 8 bases. The CDR3 is 13 residues long. V gave up 5 bases and J gave up 7 bases; unmatched junction bases: 3. The germline gives CDR1 SNHLY, CDR2 FYNNEI. CDR3: CASSRTGLGELFF. CDR3 sequence (DNA): TGTGCCAGCAGTAGGACAGGGCTCGGGGAGCTGTTTTTT.

The sample holds a few counts of this clone. The chain is built from TRBV6-5 and TRBJ2-7; 8 positions match TRBD2. Losses at the gene ends were 4 bases for V and 7 bases for J; bases not matched to a gene: 12. The CDR3 covers 15 residues. CDR1 is MNHEY and CDR2 is SVGAGI in the germline V gene. The CDR3 DNA follows: TGTGCCAGCAGTTGGGGCAAAGCGGGGGTGTGGGAGCAGTACTTC. This translates into CASSWGKAGVWEQYF.

The chain carries TRBV6-6 and TRBJ1-2; 10 bases are shared with TRBD1. The CDR3 contains 14 residues. CDR1 MNHNY and CDR2 SVGAGI come from the germline V gene (reference sequence). J was trimmed by 4 bases and V by 5 bases; bases with no gene match: 4. CDR3 protein: CASSGTGDGYGYTF. For the CDR3, the DNA is TGTGCCAGCAGTGGGACAGGGGATGGCTATGGCTACACCTTC.